The clone carrying this T cell receptor (beta chain) was recorded a few times. Its antigen is not identified. The CDR3 runs 15 residues. The germline V gene has CDR1 MNHNS and CDR2 SASEGT. J was trimmed by 4 bases and V by 0 bases; bases with no gene match: 6. The data were taken from a study of long-term antiretroviral therapy in people with HIV. Running of the v3.0 immunoSEQ assay took place at survey level. TCRdb keeps only in-frame clones here, not all; method: immunoSEQ multiplex PCR. This table has 9,500 to 15,000 clones, 83% appearing once. General observations from the study: Post-ART samples showed increased diversity that remained below transplant donor control levels. HIV repertoires spanned narrower CDR3 length ranges than controls. Those clones which expanded before ART made up the dominant part of the repertoire at all time points.

The clonotype comes from a man between 40 and 49 years old with HIV. The chain employs TRBV6-1 and TRBJ2-7; TRBD1 matches 7 bases. Source: unsorted PBMCs, taken 3.4 years after starting antiretroviral therapy. In DNA, the CDR3 is TGTGCCAGCAGTGAAGCTAGGGACAGATTTTACGAGCAGTACTTC. This sequence encodes CASSEARDRFYEQYF.